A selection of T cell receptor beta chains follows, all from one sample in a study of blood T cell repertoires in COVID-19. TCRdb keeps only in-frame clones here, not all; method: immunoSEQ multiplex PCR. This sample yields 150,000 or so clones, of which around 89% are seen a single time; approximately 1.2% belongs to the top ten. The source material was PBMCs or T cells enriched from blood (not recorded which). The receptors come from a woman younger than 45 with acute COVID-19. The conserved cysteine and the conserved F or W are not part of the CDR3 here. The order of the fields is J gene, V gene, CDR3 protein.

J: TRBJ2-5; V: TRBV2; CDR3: ASRYNVDRVYSETQY
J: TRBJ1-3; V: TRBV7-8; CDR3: ASSFGRLGNTIY
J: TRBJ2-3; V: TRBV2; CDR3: ASSEGVTSGSTDTQY
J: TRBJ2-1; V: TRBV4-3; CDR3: ASSQDRASGIAYNEQF
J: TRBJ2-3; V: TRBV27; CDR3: ASSDRGSTDTQY
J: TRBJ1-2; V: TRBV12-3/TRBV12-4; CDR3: ASTAGQVGYT
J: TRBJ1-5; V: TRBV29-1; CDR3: SVVVGVSNQPQH
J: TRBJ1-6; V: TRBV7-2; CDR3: ASSSNRQAHGGSPLH
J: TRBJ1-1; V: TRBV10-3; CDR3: AIRLGGMATEAF
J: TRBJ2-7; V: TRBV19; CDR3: ASSIRGSIYEQY
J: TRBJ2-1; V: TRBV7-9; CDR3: ASSPPSAGLNEQF
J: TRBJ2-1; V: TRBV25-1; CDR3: AGSRDNEQF
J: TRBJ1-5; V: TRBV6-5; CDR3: ASTPRGNNQPQH
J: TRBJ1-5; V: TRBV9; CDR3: ASSSGDSNQPQH
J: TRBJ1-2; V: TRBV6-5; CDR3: ASRTTGGPNYGYT
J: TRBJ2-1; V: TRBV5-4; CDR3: ASSLIDNEQF
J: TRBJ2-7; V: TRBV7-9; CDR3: ASSSALATYEQY
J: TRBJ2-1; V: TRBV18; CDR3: ASSPGLAGSDEQF
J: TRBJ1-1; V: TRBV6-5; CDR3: ASRKTGNTEAF
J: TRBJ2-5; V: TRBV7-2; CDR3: ASSSLAQETQY
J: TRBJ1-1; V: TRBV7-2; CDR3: ASSTPQGTAF
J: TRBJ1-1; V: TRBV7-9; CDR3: ASSLGHTLNTEAF
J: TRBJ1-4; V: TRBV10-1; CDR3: ASTMDRVDEKLF
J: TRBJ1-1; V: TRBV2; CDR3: AGQGGVTEAF
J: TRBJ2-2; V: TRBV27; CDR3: ASSPVREDTGELF
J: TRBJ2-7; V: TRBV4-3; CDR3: ASSQDETSGFYEQY
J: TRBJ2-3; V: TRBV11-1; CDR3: ASSLAWADTQY
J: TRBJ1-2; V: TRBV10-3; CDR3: ATGQGIFYGYT
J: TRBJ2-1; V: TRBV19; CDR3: ASEGHTSGRAWEQF
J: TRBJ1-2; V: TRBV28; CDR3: ASRKPGQRERGYGYT
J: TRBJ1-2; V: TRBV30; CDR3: AWSRGFYGYT
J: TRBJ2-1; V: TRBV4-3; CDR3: ASSQGLADYNEQF
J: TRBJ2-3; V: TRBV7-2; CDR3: ASSLARLEYTDTQY
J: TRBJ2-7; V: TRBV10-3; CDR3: AISEGTSGVYEQY
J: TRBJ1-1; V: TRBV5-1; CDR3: ASSLDSWAVNTEAF
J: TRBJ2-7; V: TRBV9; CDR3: ASSVELRSSSYEQY
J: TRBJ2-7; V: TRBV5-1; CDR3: ASCSGLASYEQY
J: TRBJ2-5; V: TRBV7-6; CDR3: ASSPGTSGGPTQY
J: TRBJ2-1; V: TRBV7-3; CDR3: ASTFSGGDRYNEQF
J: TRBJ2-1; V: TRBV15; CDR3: ATSRAGLAGGMQF
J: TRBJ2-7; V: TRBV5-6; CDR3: ASSLVAGGGEQY
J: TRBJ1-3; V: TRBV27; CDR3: ASRPSHTGNKQNTIY
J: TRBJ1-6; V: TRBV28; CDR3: ASSPSSYNSPLH
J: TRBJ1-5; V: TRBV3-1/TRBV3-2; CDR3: ASSHNRVGGPQH
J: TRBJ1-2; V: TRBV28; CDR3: ASRGGRRYGYT
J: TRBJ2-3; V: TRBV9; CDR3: ASSDRGLAYDTQY
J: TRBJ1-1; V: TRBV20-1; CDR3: SASRPQGSF
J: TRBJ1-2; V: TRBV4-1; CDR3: ASSQDLNGYT
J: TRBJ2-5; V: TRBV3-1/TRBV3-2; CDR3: ASSQITGSETQY
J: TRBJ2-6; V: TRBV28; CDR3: ASNPGSPGANVLT
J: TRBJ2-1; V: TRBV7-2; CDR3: ASSLVGTTATYNEQF
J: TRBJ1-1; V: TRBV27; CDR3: ASSLSGSAGAF
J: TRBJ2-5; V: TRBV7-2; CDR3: ASSSQGEGTQY
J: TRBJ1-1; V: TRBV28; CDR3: ASSPPRFNTEAF
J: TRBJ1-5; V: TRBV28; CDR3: ASSSRTGEWGQPQH